The next 18 T cell receptor beta chains were all read from a single sample in a study of a mutant IDH1 vaccine in newly diagnosed glioma. These receptors' antigens are unknown. Time point defined: week 35, safety follow-up. Doses of 300 ug of mutant IDH1 20-mer peptide were given with topical imiquimod. Data came from immunoSEQ multiplex PCR; TCRdb stores just in-frame clones and leaves some out. Of some 47,000 clones listed, 81% were seen once; the top ten hold roughly 5%. Sequencing was performed on PBMCs, taken from a glioma patient whose treatment included an IDH1 peptide vaccine. These receptor sequences come from a woman between 40 and 50 years old with glioma. Some clones in this sample may be carry-over from other donors' samples.

This chain connects TRBV5-1 to TRBJ1-1; maybe TRBD1 (5 bases). Germline V gene data show CDR1 as SGHRS and CDR2 as YFSETQ. V lost 4 bases to trimming and J lost 3 bases, with 13 bases between them. The CDR3 runs 14 residues. CDR3 protein: CASSPHDSDTEAFF. The DNA of the CDR3 is TGCGCCAGCAGCCCCCATGACAGCGACACTGAAGCTTTCTTT.

The chain couples TRBV15 to TRBJ1-5; unclear D gene. The CDR3 sequence is 14 residues long. V was cut by 1 base and J by 6 bases, with 10 bases left in between. Germline V gives CDR1 LNHNV, CDR2 YYDKDF (reference sequence). The CDR3 region has the DNA TGTGCCACCAGCAGAGCCCTGCGAGGTCAGCCCCAGCATTTT. Protein sequence: CATSRALRGQPQHF.

The rearrangement links TRBV7-2 to TRBJ2-2; the D gene is possibly TRBD1 (5 bases). Trimming left V 0 bases short and J 7 bases short, with 9 bases between. CDR1 is SGHTA and CDR2 is FQGNSA in the germline V gene. The CDR3 sequence is 14 residues long. This CDR3 reads CASSLARVNGELFF. Written as DNA, the CDR3 is TGTGCCAGCAGCTTAGCCAGGGTTAACGGGGAGCTGTTTTTT.

The V call is TRBV27, the J call TRBJ2-1; D unresolved. The CDR3 runs to 14 residues. The V and J ends lost 2 bases and 7 bases respectively, with 12 bases between them. The germline gives CDR1 MNHEY, CDR2 SMNVEV (reference sequence). This CDR3 reads CASSLGVSRNEQFF. The CDR3 DNA is TGTGCCAGCAGTTTAGGGGTCAGCAGGAATGAGCAGTTCTTC.

The sample holds one count of this clone. This sequence joins TRBV7-6 and TRBJ1-5; no clear D. Deletions cut 1 base from V and 2 bases from J, with 3 bases between. Germline CDR1 and CDR2: SGHVS and FNYEAQ. The length of the CDR3 is 13 residues. The CDR3: CASSLGRNQPQHF. The CDR3 nucleotides read TGTGCCAGCAGCTTAGGTCGCAATCAGCCCCAGCATTTT.

This rearrangement joins TRBV19 to TRBJ1-2; the D is unclear. Germline V lookup: CDR1 LNHDA, CDR2 SQIVND (reference sequence). V dropped 6 bases and J dropped 0 bases, with 14 bases sitting between them. This CDR3 comprises 15 residues. CDR3 bases: TGTGCCAGTAGAACACCTCAATCTGCTAACTATGGCTACACCTTC. Its protein product is CASRTPQSANYGYTF.

The chain links TRBV5-1 to TRBJ2-1; D is uncertain. Germline assignment: CDR1 SGHRS and CDR2 YFSETQ. V gave up 0 bases and J gave up 9 bases, with 16 bases separating them. The CDR3 sequence is 15 residues long. In DNA form, the CDR3 reads TGCGCCAGCAGCTTGGGCCACGGAGAGCTCGGTGAGCAGTTCTTC. It is translated as CASSLGHGELGEQFF.

The V gene is TRBV19, the J gene TRBJ1-5; maybe TRBD1 (5 bases). Germline CDR1 LNHDA, CDR2 SQIVND (reference sequence). The CDR3 has 16 amino acids. V shed 7 bases and J shed 0 bases, with 16 bases lying between them. The CDR3 region has the DNA TGTGCCAGTAATGGGGGGGGGTTTATTAGCAATCAGCCCCAGCATTTT. Translated: CASNGGGFISNQPQHF.

The V call is TRBV23-1, the J call TRBJ2-1; D might be TRBD1 (6 bases). TRBV23-1 is classed as an ORF, of uncertain function. The CDR3 contains 20 residues. Trimming shortened V by 4 bases and J by 1 base, and 26 bases separated the two germline ends. The CDR3 protein is CASSRPPGHPTRVSYNEQFF. The CDR3 nucleotides are TGCGCCAGCAGTCGCCCTCCGGGACACCCCACTCGGGTTTCCTACAATGAGCAGTTCTTC.

A few counts support this clone. V is TRBV19 and J is TRBJ1-1; TRBD1 matches at 8 bases. The CDR3 covers 13 residues. Trimming cost V 10 bases and J 1 base; bases outside gene matches: 5. The germline gives CDR1 LNHDA, CDR2 SQIVND (reference sequence). CDR3: CATGDRGNTEAFF. CDR3 DNA: TGTGCCACTGGAGACAGGGGGAACACTGAAGCTTTCTTT.

This chain connects TRBV4-3 to TRBJ2-1; the match to TRBD2 covers 8 bases. The V gene end was trimmed by 8 bases and the J gene end by 6 bases; junction bases not matched to a gene: 12. The CDR3 is 15 amino acids. Germline V gene sequence: CDR1 LGHNA, CDR2 YSLEER. In DNA form, the CDR3 reads TGCGCCAGCGCCTGGGGGCTGGCGGGGGGCAATGAGCAGTTCTTC. Translating gives CASAWGLAGGNEQFF.

V usage is TRBV7-8 and J usage is TRBJ2-7, with a tentative D call TRBD1 (5 bases). The CDR3 totals 14 residues. CDR1 is SGHVS and CDR2 is FQNEAQ in the germline V gene. V shed 0 bases and J shed 3 bases, with 9 bases lying between them. The CDR3 spells CASSLAQGLYEQYF. The CDR3 coding sequence is TGTGCCAGCAGCTTAGCGCAGGGTCTCTACGAGCAGTACTTC.

The chain links TRBV6-1 to TRBJ2-7; the D gene could be TRBD1 or TRBD2 (6 bases each). From germline, CDR1 is MNHNS and CDR2 SASEGT. V was clipped by 7 bases and J by 4 bases, with 17 bases between them. This CDR3 is built from 14 residues. CDR3 sequence: CASTHSGGDYEQYF. CDR3 sequence (DNA): TGTGCCAGCACTCACTCCGGGGGCGATTACGAGCAGTACTTC.

This rearrangement joins TRBV2 to TRBJ1-1; TRBD1 is a possible D gene (5 bases). V was cut by 7 bases and J by 9 bases, with 12 bases left in between. Germline V gives CDR1 SNHLY, CDR2 FYNNEI. The CDR3 has 11 amino acids. The CDR3 DNA reads as TGTGCCAGCATCGGCCGGGGCAAAGCTTTCTTT. Its translation is CASIGRGKAFF.

The chain combines TRBV6-1 with TRBJ1-5; 7 bases agree with TRBD1. The trim removed 9 bases at V and 5 bases at J, leaving 10 bases unmatched. CDR3 size: 14 residues. Germline V CDR1 and CDR2: MNHNS, SASEGT. The CDR3: CASTLGGPDQPQHF. The CDR3 DNA follows: TGTGCCAGTACGTTAGGGGGCCCGGATCAGCCCCAGCATTTT.

The chain combines TRBV28 with TRBJ2-3; D is uncertain. Germline V lookup: CDR1 MDHEN, CDR2 SYDVKM. There are 16 residues in the CDR3. Trimming took off 2 bases at V and 3 bases at J, with 15 bases between the two ends. The CDR3 nucleotides are TGTGCCAGCAGTTTAAGGTTTCTGGGTGGGACAGATACGCAGTATTTT. Translated: CASSLRFLGGTDTQYF.

The chain links TRBV28 to TRBJ1-6; 7 nucleotides line up with TRBD1. V was pared by 6 bases and J by 5 bases, with 4 bases of the junction left unmatched. This CDR3 spans 14 amino acids. Germline CDR1 is MDHEN and CDR2 is SYDVKM. The CDR3 spells CASRPQGNNSPLHF. The CDR3 DNA reads TGTGCCAGCAGACCACAGGGGAATAATTCACCCCTCCACTTT.

V is TRBV10-3 and J is TRBJ2-7, with D possibly being TRBD1 (6 bases). Trimming left V 11 bases short and J 2 bases short, with 16 bases between. The CDR3 contains 13 residues. In germline, CDR1 is ENHRY, CDR2 SYGVKD. The CDR3 here is CASRGGPTYEQYF. As DNA, the CDR3 is TGTGCCTCCCGAGGGGGACCTACCTACGAGCAGTACTTC.